The 30 T cell receptor beta chains below all came from one sample that was sequenced in a study of blood T cells in healthy people across ages. It was with a sample-barcoded 5' primer and a J-beta primer mix that a second PCR of roughly 6 to 12 cycles was run. TCRdb ran MiXCR on the 5' RACE reads and lists one entry per CDR3 protein. The table shows about 800,000 distinct CDR3 sequences, with around a quarter occurring only once. This same sample was also taken into another study, of T cells of mothers and their children.

The material sequenced was blood. These receptors all stem from a boy younger than 18 in good health.

The CDR3 sequence: CSALLGDYGYTF. The CDR3 DNA sequence: TGCAGCGCCTTGCTTGGGGACTATGGCTACACCTTC. The rearrangement uses TRBV29-1 and TRBJ1-2; D is ambiguous. V dropped 7 bases and J dropped 3 bases, with 12 bases sitting between them. This CDR3 is 12 amino acids long. Germline CDR1 is SQVTM and CDR2 is ANQGSEA.

This clonotype has just a few counts. This rearrangement joins TRBV15 to TRBJ2-5, with D uncertain. The J call is doubtful: the DNA matches TRBJ2-7 better. Germline V lookup: CDR1 LNHNV, CDR2 YYDKDF (reference sequence). The CDR3 has 14 amino acids. The DNA of the CDR3 is TGTGCCACCAGCAGAGAGGTGCAGTCCTACGAGCAGTACTTC. This encodes CATSREVQSYEQYF.

This clonotype has a handful of counts. The chain carries TRBV28 and TRBJ2-6; perhaps TRBD1 as D (5 bases). Germline CDR1 reads MDHEN; CDR2 reads SYDVKM. V lost 6 bases and J 4 bases, leaving 13 bases between the germline ends. The CDR3 runs 15 residues. The CDR3 is CASRTPGSGANVLTF. CDR3 coding DNA: TGTGCCAGCAGGACACCAGGGTCAGGGGCCAACGTCCTGACTTTC. Full variable domain (outside the CDR3, taken from reference TRBV28 and TRBJ2-6): DVKVTQSSRYLVKRTGEKVFLECVQDMDHENMFWYRQDPGLGLRLIYFSYDVKMKEKGDIPEGYSVSREKKERFSLILESASTNQTSMYLCASRTPGSGANVLTFGAGSRLTVL.

V gene TRBV9 combines with J gene TRBJ1-4; D might be TRBD1 (6 bases). Germline V gene data show CDR1 as SGDLS and CDR2 as YYNGEE. The CDR3 loop spans 16 amino acids. Trimming removed 0 bases at V and 6 bases at J, with 15 bases between. The CDR3: CASSVEWGGRDEKLFF. The CDR3 DNA sequence: TGTGCCAGCAGCGTAGAATGGGGGGGCCGGGATGAAAAACTGTTTTTT.

The rearrangement joins TRBV12-3 or TRBV12-4 to TRBJ2-5, with D perhaps TRBD2 (6 bases). Trimming stripped 5 bases from V and 4 bases from J, with 26 bases between. This CDR3 spans 18 amino acids. CDR3: CASSQTGAGSPTLETQYF. In DNA, the CDR3 is TGTGCCAGCAGTCAAACTGGGGCCGGGAGTCCCACTTTAGAGACCCAGTACTTC.

The chain joins TRBV25-1 to TRBJ1-1, with TRBD1 as a possible D gene (6 bases). The germline V gene encodes CDR1 MGHDK and CDR2 SYGVNS. V was pared by 3 bases and J by 6 bases, with 17 bases between. This CDR3 contains 15 residues. The CDR3 spells CASSERGQPGAEAFF. The CDR3 DNA reads TGTGCCAGCAGTGAGAGGGGACAACCGGGGGCTGAAGCTTTCTTT.

This rearrangement joins TRBV7-9 to TRBJ1-2, with a possible D match to TRBD1 (6 bases). From germline, CDR1 is SEHNR and CDR2 FQNEAQ (reference sequence). The CDR3 runs 16 residues. V lost 1 base, J lost 1 base, and 13 bases lay in between. CDR3 sequence (DNA): TGTGCCAGCAGCTTAGATAGGACAGTCCTTAACTATGGCTACACCTTC. Its translation: CASSLDRTVLNYGYTF.

V gene TRBV6-2 or TRBV6-3 combines with J gene TRBJ2-1; D is ambiguous. Germline V gives CDR1 MNHEY, CDR2 SVGEGT. This CDR3 has 14 amino acids. With 0 bases removed from V and 8 bases from J, the gap between germline ends came to 11 bases. This CDR3 is CASSYSTTFDEQFF. The CDR3 region has the DNA TGTGCCAGCAGTTACTCGACCACCTTCGATGAGCAGTTCTTC.

The rearrangement links TRBV28 to TRBJ2-5; a possible D gene is TRBD1 (6 bases). The DNA end is more similar to TRBJ2-1, so the J call may be wrong. Germline V gene data show CDR1 as MDHEN and CDR2 as SYDVKM. The CDR3 has 13 residues. The CDR3 bases are TGTGCCAGCAGTCCATGGACAGCCCGGGAGCAGTTCTTC. This gives the protein CASSPWTAREQFF.

V gene TRBV7-9 combines with J gene TRBJ2-7; 12 bases fit TRBD1. The CDR3 length is 16 residues. Germline lookup yields CDR1 SEHNR and CDR2 FQNEAQ (reference sequence). V shed 5 bases, J shed 0 bases, and the junction held 5 bases outside the gene matches. CDR3 in DNA: TGTGCCAGCAGCGGGACAGGGGGCCGGAGCTCCTACGAGCAGTACTTC. It specifies CASSGTGGRSSYEQYF.

The chain recombines TRBV6-5 with TRBJ1-4; a weak D match, TRBD1 (5 bases). This CDR3 has 15 amino acids. Per the germline V gene, CDR1 is MNHEY and CDR2 is SVGAGI. The V end lost 2 bases, the J end lost 8 bases, and 15 bases lay between the germline ends. The CDR3 DNA follows: TGTGCCAGCAGTTACCGGCATCCTGGGGGGGAAAAACTGTTTTTT. Translating gives CASSYRHPGGEKLFF.

The chain has TRBV30 and TRBJ2-5; 7 bases line up with TRBD1. The J call may not be correct, given that the DNA end is closer to TRBJ2-7. Germline V gene sequence: CDR1 GTSNPN, CDR2 SVGIG (reference sequence). CDR3 length equals 13 residues. This CDR3 reads CAWSVGTVNEQYF. The CDR3, as DNA: TGTGCCTGGAGTGTAGGGACAGTAAACGAGCAGTACTTC.

In nucleotides, the CDR3 is TGTGCCAGCAGCCAAGATAGACAGGGGACAGGAAACACCATATATTTT. Its translation is CASSQDRQGTGNTIYF. This sequence joins TRBV3-1 and TRBJ1-3, with 8 bases that match TRBD1. CDR1 and CDR2 from the germline V gene are LGHDT and YNNKEL (reference sequence). The CDR3 covers 16 residues. With 0 bases clipped from V and 4 bases from J, the junction kept 5 bases outside the gene matches.

This clonotype was seen a handful of times. The J gene is TRBJ2-1, the V gene TRBV7-9; D uncertain. The CDR3 spans 15 residues. Germline V CDR1 and CDR2: SEHNR, FQNEAQ (reference sequence). V was pared by 5 bases and J by 3 bases, with 14 bases between. The CDR3: CASSPTYASYNEQFF. CDR3 in DNA: TGTGCCAGCAGCCCTACCTACGCAAGCTACAATGAGCAGTTCTTC.

The gene calls are TRBV7-9 and TRBJ2-1; D is tentatively TRBD1 or TRBD2 (7 bases each). Trimming cost V 2 bases and J 6 bases, with 14 bases left between them. Germline V gene lookup returns CDR1 SEHNR and CDR2 FQNEAQ (reference sequence). The CDR3 is 15 amino acids. CDR3 sequence reads: CASSLWQGGINEQFF. The CDR3 DNA reads as TGTGCCAGCAGCTTATGGCAGGGGGGGATCAATGAGCAGTTCTTC.

The chain recombines TRBV20-1 with TRBJ1-1; D unclear. Looked up from germline, CDR1 is DFQATT and CDR2 is SNEGSKA (reference sequence). Trimming removed 1 base at V and 5 bases at J, with 11 bases between. CDR3 size: 13 residues. The CDR3, as DNA: TGCAGTGCTAGAGCGGGAGGTGGGACTGAAGCTTTCTTT. Translating it yields CSARAGGGTEAFF.

The CDR3 protein is CATSRDLGRKYNEQFF. The DNA for the CDR3 is TGTGCCACCAGCAGAGATTTGGGTAGGAAGTACAATGAGCAGTTCTTC. The chain recombines TRBV15 with TRBJ2-5, with D uncertain. The DNA end is more similar to TRBJ2-1, so the J call may be wrong. Looked up from germline, CDR1 is LNHNV and CDR2 is YYDKDF (reference sequence). This CDR3 contains 16 residues.

The chain employs TRBV20-1 and TRBJ1-5, with 7 bases identical to TRBD1. The CDR3 has 15 residues. J was trimmed by 2 bases and V by 6 bases; bases with no gene match: 10. Germline V gene sequence: CDR1 DFQATT, CDR2 SNEGSKA (reference sequence). CDR3 region: CSAQTGTVRNQPQHF. The CDR3 DNA reads TGCAGTGCACAGACAGGGACTGTTCGCAATCAGCCCCAGCATTTT.

To note about this clonotype: At one of its ends the junction is not consistent with the germline gene, which may arise from a read error. The chain employs TRBV28 and TRBJ2-5; TRBD2 matches 7 bases. Near its end, the DNA agrees better with TRBJ2-1, so the J call may be wrong. Germline CDR1 reads MDHEN; CDR2 reads SYDVKM. The CDR3 sequence is 15 residues long. The CDR3 bases are TGTGCCTGCAGTGAGGCCAGCGGGGACTACAATGAGCAGTTCTTC. Its protein is CACSEASGDYNEQFF.

The rearrangement links TRBV7-2 to TRBJ2-3; TRBD1 matches at 10 bases. CDR1 is SGHTA and CDR2 is FQGNSA in the germline V gene. This CDR3 contains 14 residues. The V gene end was trimmed by 6 bases and the J gene end by 4 bases; junction bases not matched to a gene: 4. The CDR3 region is CASSPDRGSDTQYF. The CDR3 DNA reads TGTGCCAGCAGTCCGGACAGGGGGTCAGATACGCAGTATTTT.

This clonotype was seen only a few times. The chain recombines TRBV13 with TRBJ2-1; D ambiguous. The V gene's germline CDR1 is PRHDT and CDR2 FYEKMQ (reference sequence). CDR3 length: 16 residues. Trimming took off 1 base at V and 2 bases at J, with 12 bases between the two ends. CDR3 amino acids: CASSLAAFRTYNEQFF. The CDR3 nucleotides read TGTGCCAGCAGCTTAGCCGCCTTCCGAACCTACAATGAGCAGTTCTTC. The full variable domain, its missing parts supplied by reference TRBV13 and TRBJ2-1, is AAGVIQSPRHLIKEKRETATLKCYPIPRHDTVYWYQQGPGQDPQFLISFYEKMQSDKGSIPDRFSAQQFSDYHSELNMSSLELGDSALYFCASSLAAFRTYNEQFFGPGTRLTVL.

V usage is TRBV6-1 and J usage is TRBJ2-3; 11 nucleotides agree with TRBD2. This CDR3 comprises 18 residues. After removal of 6 bases from V and 0 bases from J, the junction contained 11 bases not matched to a gene. Germline assignment: CDR1 MNHNS and CDR2 SASEGT. CDR3 sequence (DNA): TGTGCCAGCAGGCGCGCGGGGGGACTAGCGGCTAGCACAGATACGCAGTATTTT. Translation: CASRRAGGLAASTDTQYF.

This chain uses TRBV4-3 with TRBJ2-5; a possible D gene is TRBD1 (6 bases). This CDR3 comprises 14 residues. The V gene lost 4 bases and the J gene lost 7 bases, with 16 bases spanning the gap. From germline, CDR1 is LGHNA and CDR2 YSLEER. CDR3 coding DNA: TGCGCCAGCAGCCCCCGAGCAGGGGTATGGACCCAGTACTTC. Protein sequence: CASSPRAGVWTQYF.

This clonotype has only a few counts. The rearrangement joins TRBV20-1 to TRBJ2-1; TRBD2 matches at 14 bases. CDR1 and CDR2 (germline): DFQATT, SNEGSKA (reference sequence). The CDR3 covers 15 residues. Germline trimming cut 5 bases from V and 8 bases from J; bases unmatched to any gene: 8. CDR3 amino acids: CSALTSGGVWDEQFF. Here the CDR3 DNA reads TGCAGTGCTCTGACTAGCGGGGGGGTTTGGGATGAGCAGTTCTTC.

The gene calls are TRBV29-1 and TRBJ1-2; possibly TRBD1 for D (6 bases). V was shortened by 6 bases and J by 4 bases, with 15 bases between the two germline ends. CDR1 SQVTM and CDR2 ANQGSEA come from the germline V gene. This CDR3 contains 13 residues. The CDR3: CSVATGISYGYTF. The CDR3 region has the DNA TGCAGCGTGGCCACAGGGATCAGCTATGGCTACACCTTC. The full variable domain, its missing parts supplied by reference TRBV29-1 and TRBJ1-2, is SAVISQKPSRDICQRGTSLTIQCQVDSQVTMMFWYRQQPGQSLTLIATANQGSEATYESGFVIDKFPISRPNLTFSTLTVSNMSPEDSSIYLCSVATGISYGYTFGSGTRLTVV.

The chain joins TRBV29-1 to TRBJ2-1; D unresolved. CDR1 SQVTM and CDR2 ANQGSEA come from the germline V gene. The CDR3 extends over 10 amino acids. The V end was cut by 6 bases, the J end by 6 bases, with 6 bases between. CDR3 region: CSVFLNEQFF. In DNA, the CDR3 is TGCAGCGTCTTCCTCAATGAGCAGTTCTTC.

This sequence joins TRBV6-1 and TRBJ1-1; no definite D call. In germline, CDR1 is MNHNS, CDR2 SASEGT. Trimming cost V 4 bases and J 0 bases, with 12 bases left between them. There are 15 residues in the CDR3. As DNA, the CDR3 is TGTGCCAGCAGTGTGTATACCGAAATGAACACTGAAGCTTTCTTT. The encoded protein is CASSVYTEMNTEAFF.

The chain carries TRBV2 and TRBJ2-2; the D is unclear. Trimming removed 7 bases at V and 6 bases at J, with 12 bases between. Germline V gene data show CDR1 as SNHLY and CDR2 as FYNNEI. This CDR3 is built from 13 residues. The CDR3 sequence is CASNTRSAGELFF. The CDR3 nucleotides read TGTGCCAGCAATACCCGTAGTGCCGGGGAGCTGTTTTTT.

V is TRBV7-8 and J is TRBJ2-7; no reliable D call. There are 15 residues in the CDR3. Per germline, CDR1 SGHVS and CDR2 FQNEAQ. The ends were cut back, 1 base at V and 6 bases at J, with 16 bases in the middle. CDR3 amino acids: CASSLVPELEGEQYF. The CDR3 DNA is TGTGCCAGCAGCTTAGTCCCGGAGTTGGAAGGCGAGCAGTACTTC.

The chain employs TRBV20-1 and TRBJ2-5; D gene uncertain. The last part of the DNA fits TRBJ2-7 better; the J call may be wrong. CDR1 is DFQATT, CDR2 SNEGSKA, per germline (reference sequence). The length of the CDR3 is 13 residues. The CDR3 loop is CSASKGLNYEQYF. CDR3 nucleotide sequence: TGCAGTGCTAGTAAAGGGCTAAACTACGAGCAGTACTTC.